The 3 T cell receptor beta chains presented below share a single source sample, sequenced in a study of beta chain features in type 1 diabetes. Sequenced material consisted of expressed TCRB transcripts (all of the isolated RNA was reverse transcribed). The repertoire was sequenced with immunoSEQ multiplex PCR; TCRdb's copy has only in-frame clones and lacks some. The sample includes 500,000 to 700,000 clones, 15% to 18% of them seen just once. Sequenced input: naive CD4+ T cells from blood. Source of these receptors: a man younger than 30 in good health.

The V call is TRBV11-2, the J call TRBJ2-5; maybe TRBD1 (6 bases). From germline, CDR1 is SGHAT and CDR2 FQNNGV. The V and J ends lost 0 bases and 2 bases respectively, with 10 bases between them. The CDR3 contains 15 residues. CDR3 in DNA: TGTGCCAGCAGCTTAGATCCCGGACAGCAAGAGACCCAGTACTTC. Translated, it gives CASSLDPGQQETQYF.

The V call is TRBV28, the J call TRBJ1-2; possibly TRBD1 for D (5 bases). Between the trimmed V and J ends, which lost 7 bases and 8 bases, there was a span of 17 bases. In germline, CDR1 is MDHEN, CDR2 SYDVKM. The CDR3 runs 13 residues. As DNA, the CDR3 is TGTGCCAGCATCCCCGGGACCTCCTGGGGCTACACCTTC. This sequence encodes CASIPGTSWGYTF.

This clone was picked up a small number of times. V gene TRBV4-2 combines with J gene TRBJ2-1, with D possibly TRBD1 on 6 matching bases. Germline V gene data show CDR1 as LGHNA and CDR2 as YNFKEQ. V was cut by 2 bases and J by 5 bases, with 10 bases left in between. This CDR3 region has 14 residues. The CDR3 reads CASSQSTGNNEQFF. The CDR3 DNA reads TGTGCCAGCAGCCAAAGTACAGGGAACAATGAGCAGTTCTTC.